The 9 T cell receptor beta chains in this list originate from one sample, sequenced in a study of beta chain features in type 1 diabetes (dated 2018 in TCRdb). Library preparation was by the immunoSEQ multiplex PCR assay. All of the isolated RNA was reverse transcribed with the High Capacity cDNA Reverse Transcription Kit, so expressed TCRB transcripts were sequenced. Held by TCRdb, this immuneACCESS table contains in-frame sequences only and omits some clones. Under half of the omission traces to an unresolved V gene where checked; the cause of the rest is unknown. This sample is represented by more than 550,000 clones; over 11% of them were singletons. The ten largest clonotypes hold 0.035% to 0.04% of the sample. No cognate antigen is known for these TCRs. Results the study describes overall, beyond this receptor: In all four CD4+ subsets, TCRB CDR3 length was moderately but significantly shorter in type 1 diabetes patients.

Material: naive CD4+ T cells from blood. The sample's cell subset or site label, decoded: true naive CD4+ T cells. These receptors all come from a man aged 18 to 35 with type 1 diabetes.

V and J are TRBV28 and TRBJ1-1; 7 nucleotides agree with TRBD1. Germline assignment: CDR1 MDHEN and CDR2 SYDVKM. V dropped 8 bases and J dropped 1; count of bases not matched to a gene: 4. CDR3 size: 13 residues. The CDR3 protein is CASGRGANTEAFF. CDR3 sequence (DNA): TGTGCCAGCGGCAGGGGGGCGAACACTGAAGCTTTCTTT.

About this clone: Other DNA sequences in this specimen translate into the identical CDR3. The chain is built from TRBV5-1 and TRBJ2-3, with D possibly TRBD1 on 5 matching bases. Germline V lookup: CDR1 SGHRS, CDR2 YFSETQ. V shed 0 bases and J shed 3 bases, with 5 bases lying between them. The CDR3 consists of 13 residues. The CDR3 here is CASSLDRTDTQYF. The CDR3 coding sequence is TGCGCCAGCAGCTTGGACAGGACAGATACGCAGTATTTT.

The chain recombines TRBV30 with TRBJ1-2, with D unresolved. This CDR3 region has 13 residues. Per germline, CDR1 GTSNPN and CDR2 SVGIG (reference sequence). V was cut by 0 bases and J by 4 bases, with 9 bases left in between. Here the CDR3 DNA reads TGTGCCTGGAGTGTCAGCAGTACCTATGGCTACACCTTC. It codes for CAWSVSSTYGYTF. Full variable domain (missing parts from reference TRBV30 and TRBJ1-2): SQTIHQWPATLVQPVGSPLSLECTVEGTSNPNLYWYRQAAGRGLQLLFYSVGIGQISSEVPQNLSASRPQDRQFILSSKKLLLSDSGFYLCAWSVSSTYGYTFGSGTRLTVV.

The rearrangement links TRBV19 to TRBJ1-2; D may be TRBD1 (5 bases). The ends were cut back, 5 bases at V and 4 bases at J, with 11 bases in the middle. CDR3 size: 13 residues. CDR1 is LNHDA and CDR2 is SQIVND in the germline V gene (reference sequence). CDR3 bases: TGTGCCAGTAGTTCGTGGCAGGGCTATGGCTACACCTTC. Translated, it gives CASSSWQGYGYTF. The full variable domain, its missing parts supplied by reference TRBV19 and TRBJ1-2, is DGGITQSPKYLFRKEGQNVTLSCEQNLNHDAMYWYRQDPGQGLRLIYYSQIVNDFQKGDIAEGYSVSREKKESFPLTVTSAQKNPTAFYLCASSSWQGYGYTFGSGTRLTVV.

This clone was observed a handful of times. The chain couples TRBV7-9 to TRBJ1-2; 7 bases are shared with TRBD1. After removal of 5 bases from V and 5 bases from J, the junction contained 8 bases not matched to a gene. The CDR3 loop spans 14 amino acids. Germline values: CDR1 SEHNR, CDR2 FQNEAQ (reference sequence). CDR3 in amino acids: CASSPGQERYGYTF. The DNA of the CDR3 is TGTGCCAGCAGCCCCGGACAGGAAAGATATGGCTACACCTTC.

This clone was counted a few times. The chain has TRBV1 and TRBJ2-1; no check of the table's D call, TRBD2, against the DNA was made. TRBV1 is classified as a pseudogene. This CDR3 is built from 18 residues. Here the CDR3 DNA reads TGCACCAGCAATTCGATGTTAGCGGGAGGGAGCTCCTACAATGAGCAGTTCTTC. Translating it yields CTSNSMLAGGSSYNEQFF.

This clone was counted between two and nine times. The V and J genes are TRBV18 and TRBJ2-7, with 7 bases identical to TRBD1. V lost 5 bases to trimming and J lost 4 bases; unmatched junction nucleotides: 5. Germline lookup yields CDR1 KGHSH and CDR2 LQKENI. There are 13 residues in the CDR3. CDR3 sequence reads: CASSRQGEYEQYF. CDR3 nucleotide sequence: TGTGCCAGCTCAAGGCAGGGGGAATACGAGCAGTACTTC.

The V and J genes are TRBV28 and TRBJ1-6; possible D gene TRBD1, 5 bases. Germline V CDR1 and CDR2: MDHEN, SYDVKM. The CDR3 loop spans 17 amino acids. V was cut by 2 bases and J by 2 bases, with 13 bases left in between. CDR3 DNA sequence: TGTGCCAGCAGTTTAACGGGACGAGGCCCCTATAATTCACCCCTCCACTTT. Translated, it gives CASSLTGRGPYNSPLHF.

The rearrangement joins TRBV7-9 to TRBJ1-1; 9 bases map to TRBD1. Germline V gene lookup returns CDR1 SEHNR and CDR2 FQNEAQ (reference sequence). V gave up 5 bases and J gave up 3 bases; unmatched junction bases: 7. This CDR3 contains 15 residues. The CDR3 nucleotides are TGTGCCAGCAGCGAGGGGACAGGGAGGCACACTGAAGCTTTCTTT. Its protein product is CASSEGTGRHTEAFF.